Shown below are 23 T cell receptor beta chains from a single sample sequenced in a study of blood T cell repertoires in COVID-19. Method: immunoSEQ multiplex PCR; TCRdb's copy keeps in-frame clones and lacks some. The sample includes tens of thousands of clones, about 88% of them seen just once. The material sequenced was peripheral blood. These receptors were obtained from a man in his 60s with acute or convalescent COVID-19.

The V call is TRBV7-9, the J call TRBJ1-4, with 12 bases fitting TRBD1. The CDR3 runs to 14 residues. J lost 11 bases, V lost 5 bases, and 6 bases had no gene match. The germline CDR1 and CDR2 sequences are SEHNR and FQNEAQ (reference sequence). The CDR3 DNA reads TGTGCCAGCAGCACTGGGACAGGGGGCGAGAAACTGTTTTTT. Translation gives CASSTGTGGEKLFF.

The chain carries TRBV12-2 and TRBJ1-6. TRBV12-2 is a pseudogene. CDR3 length: 16 residues. CDR3 nucleotide sequence: TGTGCAAGTCGCATTTTTTGTGCGAACTATAATTCACCCCTCCACTTT. Protein sequence: CASRIFCANYNSPLHF.

The gene calls are TRBV6-6 and TRBJ2-7; a weak D match, TRBD1 (7 bases). V lost 2 bases and J 7 bases, leaving 15 bases between the germline ends. The CDR3 sequence is 14 residues long. Germline loops: CDR1 MNHNY, CDR2 SVGAGI (reference sequence). CDR3 sequence: CASSYGGTAGEQYF. The CDR3 nucleotides read TGTGCCAGCAGTTACGGCGGGACAGCCGGGGAGCAGTACTTC.

This clone is a singleton in its sample. The chain joins TRBV10-3 to TRBJ1-2; D possibly corresponds to TRBD1 (6 bases). The germline V gene has CDR1 ENHRY and CDR2 SYGVKD. Trimming left V 3 bases short and J 6 bases short, with 8 bases between. There are 12 residues in the CDR3. The CDR3 loop is CAISDTGNGYTF. CDR3 DNA sequence: TGTGCCATCAGTGATACAGGGAATGGCTACACCTTC.

V gene TRBV5-6 combines with J gene TRBJ1-1, with a possible D match to TRBD1 (5 bases). V lost 3 bases to trimming and J lost 0 bases, with 12 bases between them. Germline V gene sequence: CDR1 SGHDT, CDR2 YYEEEE. The CDR3 runs to 15 residues. The CDR3 DNA is TGTGCCAGCAGCTATGGAGGGACCTTGAACACTGAAGCTTTCTTT. This codes for CASSYGGTLNTEAFF.

V is TRBV13 and J is TRBJ2-7; 7 positions agree with TRBD2. J was trimmed by 2 bases and V by 2 bases; bases with no gene match: 3. From germline, CDR1 is PRHDT and CDR2 FYEKMQ (reference sequence). The length of the CDR3 is 14 residues. CDR3 DNA: TGTGCCAGCAGCTTACCTGGGAGGGCCTACGAGCAGTACTTC. Translation gives CASSLPGRAYEQYF.

The V gene is TRBV19, the J gene TRBJ1-1, with D hard to call. V dropped 0 bases and J dropped 3 bases, with 5 bases sitting between them. The CDR3 spans 13 residues. CDR1 and CDR2 (germline): LNHDA, SQIVND (reference sequence). The DNA for the CDR3 is TGTGCCAGTAGTATAGAACACGACACTGAAGCTTTCTTT. This translates into CASSIEHDTEAFF.

The chain couples TRBV5-6 to TRBJ1-5; TRBD1 matches at 7 bases. CDR3 length equals 15 residues. J gave up 5 bases and V 0 bases, and 5 bases lay outside the gene matches. Per the germline V gene, CDR1 is SGHDT and CDR2 is YYEEEE. CDR3 sequence reads: CASSLEGTAHQPQHF. The DNA of the CDR3 is TGTGCCAGCAGCTTGGAGGGGACAGCACATCAGCCCCAGCATTTT.

The chain has TRBV6-2 or TRBV6-3 and TRBJ2-1, with D unresolved. Germline V gives CDR1 MNHEY, CDR2 SVGEGT. This CDR3 spans 11 amino acids. Trimming pared 4 bases from V and 5 bases from J, leaving 3 bases between. CDR3 sequence reads: CASSWHNEQFF. In nucleotides, the CDR3 is TGTGCCAGCAGTTGGCACAATGAGCAGTTCTTC.

This clone was observed a handful of times. The J gene is TRBJ1-4, the V gene TRBV5-4, with 10 positions matching TRBD1. The CDR3 contains 14 residues. Germline lookup yields CDR1 SGHNT and CDR2 YYREEE (reference sequence). The V segment lost 2 bases and the J segment 7 bases; nucleotides outside the gene matches: 2. The CDR3 nucleotides are TGTGCCAGCAGCTTAGGGACAGGGGTTGAAAAACTGTTTTTT. Protein: CASSLGTGVEKLFF.

V usage is TRBV29-1 and J usage is TRBJ1-1; 9 bases are a match to TRBD1. Unmatched junction bases numbered 4, after V lost 5 bases and J lost 3 bases. There are 13 residues in the CDR3. Per the germline V gene, CDR1 is SQVTM and CDR2 is ANQGSEA. In DNA, the CDR3 is TGCAGCGTTCCGGGACAGGGATACACTGAAGCTTTCTTT. Amino acid sequence: CSVPGQGYTEAFF.

This chain connects TRBV27 to TRBJ2-3; TRBD1 is a possible D gene (6 bases). CDR1 is MNHEY, CDR2 SMNVEV, per germline (reference sequence). V was trimmed by 2 bases and J by 2 bases, leaving 17 bases between them. The CDR3 length is 17 residues. CDR3 sequence: CASSLKGPRGPTDTQYF. The CDR3 DNA follows: TGTGCCAGCAGTTTAAAAGGCCCCAGGGGACCCACAGATACGCAGTATTTT.

This chain uses TRBV18 with TRBJ2-2; D is undetermined. Between the trimmed V and J ends, which lost 0 bases and 5 bases, there was a span of 7 bases. CDR3 length equals 14 residues. The germline gives CDR1 KGHSH, CDR2 LQKENI. DNA for the CDR3: TGTGCCAGCTCACCACCCGCGAGGACCGGGGAGCTGTTTTTT. Amino acids: CASSPPARTGELFF.

The rearrangement uses TRBV9 and TRBJ2-2, with 7 bases matching TRBD1. The germline CDR1 and CDR2 sequences are SGDLS and YYNGEE. The trim removed 0 bases at V and 2 bases at J, leaving 7 bases unmatched. This CDR3 contains 17 residues. This CDR3 reads CASSVGPRDSNTGELFF. CDR3 bases: TGTGCCAGCAGCGTAGGACCCCGGGACAGTAACACCGGGGAGCTGTTTTTT.

The chain combines TRBV19 with TRBJ2-7; 8 bases map to TRBD1. V lost 3 bases and J lost 2; bases outside the gene matches: 3. The germline gives CDR1 LNHDA, CDR2 SQIVND (reference sequence). This CDR3 has 14 amino acids. CDR3 sequence reads: CASSIGTGAYEQYF. CDR3 nucleotides: TGTGCCAGTAGTATTGGGACAGGAGCCTACGAGCAGTACTTC.

The J gene is TRBJ1-5, the V gene TRBV18; D is uncertain. V lost 1 base to trimming and J lost 4 bases, with 8 bases between them. Germline V gene sequence: CDR1 KGHSH, CDR2 LQKENI. This CDR3 is 14 amino acids long. CDR3: CASSPQTGNQPQHF. Written as DNA, the CDR3 is TGTGCCAGCTCACCACAAACGGGAAATCAGCCCCAGCATTTT.

This chain links TRBV29-1 with TRBJ2-4; TRBD1 matches at 7 bases. J was trimmed by 8 bases and V by 3 bases; bases with no gene match: 7. This CDR3 has 13 residues. Germline-derived CDR1 and CDR2 are SQVTM and ANQGSEA. Here the CDR3 DNA reads TGCAGCGTTGAGGGCAGGGGGAAGGACATTCAGTACTTC. Its translation is CSVEGRGKDIQYF. Supplemented by reference TRBV29-1 and TRBJ2-4, the full variable domain reads SAVISQKPSRDICQRGTSLTIQCQVDSQVTMMFWYRQQPGQSLTLIATANQGSEATYESGFVIDKFPISRPNLTFSTLTVSNMSPEDSSIYLCSVEGRGKDIQYFGAGTRLSVL.

V usage is TRBV5-1 and J usage is TRBJ1-2; perhaps TRBD1 as D (5 bases). CDR1 and CDR2 (germline): SGHRS, YFSETQ. The CDR3 runs 13 residues. Between the trimmed V and J ends, which lost 7 bases and 8 bases, there was a span of 18 bases. For the CDR3, the DNA is TGCGCCAGCGCGGGGGGTTTTTCGCGCGGCTACACCTTC. Translation gives CASAGGFSRGYTF.

V is TRBV9 and J is TRBJ2-1; TRBD2 matches at 9 bases. The CDR3 length is 21 residues. The ends lost 0 bases at V and 0 bases at J; junction bases unmatched: 16. Germline V gene lookup returns CDR1 SGDLS and CDR2 YYNGEE. The DNA of the CDR3 is TGTGCCAGCAGCGTAGCAGAGGGGGGACTAGCTGTCTATCGCTCCTACAATGAGCAGTTCTTC. This codes for CASSVAEGGLAVYRSYNEQFF.

The chain uses TRBV5-1 and TRBJ2-5; 7 bases align to TRBD1. After removal of 0 bases from V and 6 bases from J, the junction contained 5 bases not matched to a gene. Germline V lookup: CDR1 SGHRS, CDR2 YFSETQ. This CDR3 has 14 amino acids. The DNA for the CDR3 is TGCGCCAGCAGCTTGGGGGCAGGGGGACAGACCCAGTACTTC. Translation: CASSLGAGGQTQYF.

The chain uses TRBV19 and TRBJ1-5; TRBD1 aligns across 10 bases. V lost 2 bases, J lost 3 bases, and 7 bases stayed unmatched. Germline assignment: CDR1 LNHDA and CDR2 SQIVND (reference sequence). CDR3 length: 17 residues. CDR3 region: CASSILRTGGPNQPQHF. The CDR3 DNA reads TGTGCCAGTAGTATACTGCGGACAGGGGGGCCCAATCAGCCCCAGCATTTT.

This clone was picked up a small number of times. The V call is TRBV29-1, the J call TRBJ1-3; D might be TRBD1 (6 bases). The CDR3 has 15 residues. Trimming took off 6 bases at V and 0 bases at J, with 15 bases between the two ends. The germline V gene has CDR1 SQVTM and CDR2 ANQGSEA. Here the CDR3 DNA reads TGCAGCGTCTACCACCCAGGGGACTCTGGAAACACCATATATTTT. This sequence encodes CSVYHPGDSGNTIYF.

The V and J genes are TRBV19 and TRBJ2-3; tentatively, D is TRBD2 (6 bases). The germline gives CDR1 LNHDA, CDR2 SQIVND (reference sequence). This CDR3 has 12 amino acids. The V gene lost 6 bases and the J gene lost 6 bases, with 10 bases spanning the gap. The CDR3 sequence: CASRGGADTQYF. Here the CDR3 DNA reads TGTGCCAGTAGGGGGGGTGCGGATACGCAGTATTTT.